This T cell receptor (beta chain) was documented in a study of cytomegalovirus exposure and HLA in healthy donors. Points from the study as a whole: Upon later analysis, HLA-associated TCR beta chains proved more clonally expanded than other, equally common chains. Later analysis associated a missense DCLRE1C variant with TCR beta V- and J-gene trimming.

PCR employed 60 Vbeta and 13 Jbeta primers. Profiled with immunoSEQ multiplex PCR; TCRdb holds only in-frame clones, not every one. The data show 80,000 to 95,000 clones, with about 75% seen just once and 4.5% to 7% held by the top ten. Worth noting for this clone: Its antigen is not identified.

The CDR3 is 15 residues long. CDR1 and CDR2 from the germline V gene are SGHRS and YFSETQ. Unmatched junction bases numbered 5, after V lost 0 bases and J lost 9 bases. Input material: PBMCs. The receptor comes from a female donor in good health and CMV-seronegative. The chain joins TRBV5-1 to TRBJ1-6; the match to TRBD1 covers 8 bases. CDR3 nucleotide sequence: TGCGCCAGCAGCTTGGAGGGGACAGGCAGTTCACCCCTCCACTTT. It specifies CASSLEGTGSSPLHF.